This T cell receptor (beta chain) originates from a study of patients and donors after allogeneic stem cell transplantation. CDR1 and CDR2 (germline): SEHNR, FQNEAQ (reference sequence). V was shortened by 3 bases and J by 19 bases, with 22 bases between the two germline ends. The CDR3 sequence is 14 residues long. There are a few counts of this clonotype. MiXCR, applied by TCRdb to the RT-PCR reads, yields one record per CDR3 protein. The repertoire holds 800,000 to 1,000,000 distinct CDR3 sequences, 15% to 20% seen once, with 5% to 6.5% in the top ten. Sequenced material: blood, either unsorted or a sorted T cell fraction (not recorded which). This TCR came from a human donor who was either an allogeneic HSCT recipient or a stem cell or donor lymphocyte infusion donor (not recorded which). It is not recorded whose cells these are; they may come from a transplant donor. The chain uses TRBV7-9 and TRBJ1-6; no clear D gene. CDR3 residues: CASSFSATNLGLHF. Written as DNA, the CDR3 is TGTGCCAGCAGCTTCTCTGCCACAAACCTGGGCCTTCACTTT. The whole variable domain, filled in from reference TRBV7-9 and TRBJ1-6, reads DTGVSQNPRHKITKRGQNVTFRCDPISEHNRLYWYRQTLGQGPEFLTYFQNEAQLEKSRLLSDRFSAERPKGSFSTLEIQRTEQGDSAMYLCASSFSATNLGLHFGNGTRLTVT.